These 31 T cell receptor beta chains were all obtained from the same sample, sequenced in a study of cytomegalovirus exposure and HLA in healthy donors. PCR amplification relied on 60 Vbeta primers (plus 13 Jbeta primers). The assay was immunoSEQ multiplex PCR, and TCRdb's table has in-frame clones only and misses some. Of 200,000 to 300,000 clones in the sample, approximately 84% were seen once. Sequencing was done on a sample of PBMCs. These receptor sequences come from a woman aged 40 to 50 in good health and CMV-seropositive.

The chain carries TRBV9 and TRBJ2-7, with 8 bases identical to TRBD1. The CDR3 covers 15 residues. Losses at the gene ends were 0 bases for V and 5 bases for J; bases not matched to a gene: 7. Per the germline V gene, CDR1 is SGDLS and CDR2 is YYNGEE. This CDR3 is CASSVGQGPWDEQYF. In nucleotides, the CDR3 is TGTGCCAGCAGCGTAGGACAGGGGCCCTGGGACGAGCAGTACTTC.

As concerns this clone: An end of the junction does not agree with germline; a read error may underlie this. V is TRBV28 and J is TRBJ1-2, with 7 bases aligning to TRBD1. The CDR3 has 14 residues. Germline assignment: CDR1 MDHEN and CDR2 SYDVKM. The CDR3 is CVSSLGTATYGYTF. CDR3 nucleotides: TGTGTCAGCAGTCTAGGGACAGCCACCTATGGCTACACCTTC.

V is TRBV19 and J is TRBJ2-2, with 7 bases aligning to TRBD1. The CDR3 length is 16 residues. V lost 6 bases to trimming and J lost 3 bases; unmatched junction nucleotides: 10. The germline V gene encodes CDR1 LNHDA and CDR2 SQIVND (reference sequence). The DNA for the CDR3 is TGTGCCAGTAGGAACCCTGGACAGGCGTACACCGGGGAGCTGTTTTTT. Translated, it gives CASRNPGQAYTGELFF.

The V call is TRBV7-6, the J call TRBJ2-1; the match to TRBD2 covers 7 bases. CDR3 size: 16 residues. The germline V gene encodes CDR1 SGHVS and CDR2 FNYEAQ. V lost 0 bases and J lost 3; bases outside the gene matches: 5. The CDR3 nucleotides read TGTGCCAGCAGCTTAGCCCCTAGCGGTGACTACAATGAGCAGTTCTTC. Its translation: CASSLAPSGDYNEQFF.

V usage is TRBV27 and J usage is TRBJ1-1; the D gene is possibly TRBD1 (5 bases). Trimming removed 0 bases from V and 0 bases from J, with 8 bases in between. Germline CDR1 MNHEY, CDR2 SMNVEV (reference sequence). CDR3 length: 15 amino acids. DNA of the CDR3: TGTGCCAGCAGTTTATCGGGGCTTTTGAACACTGAAGCTTTCTTT. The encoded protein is CASSLSGLLNTEAFF.

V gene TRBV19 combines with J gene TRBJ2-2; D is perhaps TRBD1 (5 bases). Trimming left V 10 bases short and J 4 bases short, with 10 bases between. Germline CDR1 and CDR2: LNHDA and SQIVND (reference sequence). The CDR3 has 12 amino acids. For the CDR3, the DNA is TGTGCCACCCTACAGGTCACCGGGGAGCTGTTTTTT. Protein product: CATLQVTGELFF.

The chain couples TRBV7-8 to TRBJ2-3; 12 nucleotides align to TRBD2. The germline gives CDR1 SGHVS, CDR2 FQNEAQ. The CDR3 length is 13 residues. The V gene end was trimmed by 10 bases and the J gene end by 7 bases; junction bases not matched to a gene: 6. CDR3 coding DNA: TGTGCCACCATCGGACTAGCGGGGTATACGCAGTATTTT. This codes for CATIGLAGYTQYF.

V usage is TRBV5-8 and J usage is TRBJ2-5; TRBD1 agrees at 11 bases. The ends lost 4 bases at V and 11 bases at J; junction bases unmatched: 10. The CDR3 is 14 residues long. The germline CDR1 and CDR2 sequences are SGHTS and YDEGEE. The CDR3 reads CASSLGQGAVRQYF. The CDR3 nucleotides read TGTGCCAGCAGCCTCGGACAGGGGGCGGTCCGGCAGTACTTC.

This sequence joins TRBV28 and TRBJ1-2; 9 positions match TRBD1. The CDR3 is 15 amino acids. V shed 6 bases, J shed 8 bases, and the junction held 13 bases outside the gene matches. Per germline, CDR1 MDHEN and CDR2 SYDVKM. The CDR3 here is CASRLNRGRAGGYTF. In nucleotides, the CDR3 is TGTGCCAGCAGGTTAAACAGGGGGCGCGCAGGGGGCTACACCTTC.

Written as DNA, the CDR3 is TGTGCCAGCTCACCTGGGCAACAGGGCCACTATGGCTACACCTTC. Protein product: CASSPGQQGHYGYTF. The V and J genes are TRBV18 and TRBJ1-2; D may be TRBD1 (6 bases). There are 15 residues in the CDR3. Germline CDR1 and CDR2: KGHSH and LQKENI. The V end was cut by 3 bases, the J end by 3 bases, with 14 bases between.

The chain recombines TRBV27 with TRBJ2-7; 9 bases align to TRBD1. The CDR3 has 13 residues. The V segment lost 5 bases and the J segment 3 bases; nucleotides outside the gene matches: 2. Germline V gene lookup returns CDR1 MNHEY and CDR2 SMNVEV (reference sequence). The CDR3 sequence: CASSLTGGYEQYF. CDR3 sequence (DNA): TGTGCCAGCAGTCTGACAGGGGGCTACGAGCAGTACTTC.

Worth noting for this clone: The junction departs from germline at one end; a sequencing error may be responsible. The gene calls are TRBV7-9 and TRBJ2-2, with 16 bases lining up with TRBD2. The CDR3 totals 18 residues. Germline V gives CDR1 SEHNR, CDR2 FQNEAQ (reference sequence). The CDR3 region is CSSSQPGLAGGRTGELFF. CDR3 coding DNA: TGTTCCAGCAGCCAACCGGGACTAGCGGGAGGGAGGACCGGGGAGCTGTTTTTT.

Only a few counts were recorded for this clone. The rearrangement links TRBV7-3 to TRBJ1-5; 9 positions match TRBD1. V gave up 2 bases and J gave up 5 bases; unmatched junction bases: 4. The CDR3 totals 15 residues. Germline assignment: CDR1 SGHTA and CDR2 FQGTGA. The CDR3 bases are TGTGCCAGCAGCTTAGGGACAGGGAGTGATCAGCCCCAGCATTTT. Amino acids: CASSLGTGSDQPQHF.

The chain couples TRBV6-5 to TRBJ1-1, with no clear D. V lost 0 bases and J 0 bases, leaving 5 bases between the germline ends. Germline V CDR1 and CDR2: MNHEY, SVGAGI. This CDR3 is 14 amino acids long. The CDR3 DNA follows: TGTGCCAGCAGTTACTCGAGTTTGAACACTGAAGCTTTCTTT. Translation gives CASSYSSLNTEAFF.

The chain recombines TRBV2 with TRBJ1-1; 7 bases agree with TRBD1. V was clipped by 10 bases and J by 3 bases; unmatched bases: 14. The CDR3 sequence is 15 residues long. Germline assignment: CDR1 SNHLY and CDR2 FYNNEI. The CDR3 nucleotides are TGTGCCACCGCGGTGGCTGGGCAGGGGGACACTGAAGCTTTCTTT. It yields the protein CATAVAGQGDTEAFF.

The CDR3 DNA follows: TGTGCCAGTAGCCAAAGACAGGGGCGGAATTACTATGGCTACACCTTC. Translation gives CASSQRQGRNYYGYTF. The V call is TRBV19, the J call TRBJ1-2; the match to TRBD1 covers 8 bases. V lost 6 bases, J lost 3 bases, and 12 bases stayed unmatched. Germline V CDR1 and CDR2: LNHDA, SQIVND (reference sequence). The CDR3 totals 16 residues.

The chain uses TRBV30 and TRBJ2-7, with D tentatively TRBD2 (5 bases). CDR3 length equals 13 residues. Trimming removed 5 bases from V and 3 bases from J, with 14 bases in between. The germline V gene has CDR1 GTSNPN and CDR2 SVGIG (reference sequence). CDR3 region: CAWVEGAGYEQYF. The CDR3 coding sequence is TGTGCCTGGGTCGAGGGAGCCGGCTACGAGCAGTACTTC.

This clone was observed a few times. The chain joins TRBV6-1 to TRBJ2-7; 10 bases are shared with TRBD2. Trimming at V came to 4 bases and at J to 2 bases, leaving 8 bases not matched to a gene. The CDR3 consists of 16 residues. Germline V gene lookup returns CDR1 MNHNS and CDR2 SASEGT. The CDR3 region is CASSAARTSGTYEQYF. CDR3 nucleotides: TGTGCCAGCAGTGCGGCTAGGACTAGCGGTACCTACGAGCAGTACTTC.

CDR3 residues: CASKKESGYTF. Here the CDR3 DNA reads TGTGCCAGCAAAAAAGAGAGTGGCTACACCTTC. The chain combines TRBV28 with TRBJ1-2, with unresolved D. The germline gives CDR1 MDHEN, CDR2 SYDVKM. With 7 bases removed from V and 7 bases from J, the gap between germline ends came to 10 bases. The CDR3 spans 11 residues.

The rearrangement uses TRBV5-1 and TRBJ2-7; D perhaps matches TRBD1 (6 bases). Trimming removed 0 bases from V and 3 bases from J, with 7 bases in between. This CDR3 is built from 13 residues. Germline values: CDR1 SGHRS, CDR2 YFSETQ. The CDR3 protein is CASSLDRVYEQYF. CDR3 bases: TGCGCCAGCAGCTTGGACAGGGTCTACGAGCAGTACTTC.

The CDR3 sequence: CASRGTATNTGELFF. CDR3 nucleotides: TGTGCCAGCAGGGGGACAGCTACGAACACCGGGGAGCTGTTTTTT. V gene TRBV2 combines with J gene TRBJ2-2, with 7 positions matching TRBD1. The V segment lost 6 bases and the J segment 0 bases; nucleotides outside the gene matches: 4. The germline CDR1 and CDR2 sequences are SNHLY and FYNNEI. This CDR3 spans 15 amino acids.

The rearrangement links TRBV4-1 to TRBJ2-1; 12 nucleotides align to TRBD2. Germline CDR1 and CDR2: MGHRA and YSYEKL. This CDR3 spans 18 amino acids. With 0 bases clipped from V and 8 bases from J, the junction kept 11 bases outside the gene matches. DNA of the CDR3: TGCGCCAGCAGCCAAGATCGACTAGCGGGAGAGGGGAGGGATGAGCAGTTCTTC. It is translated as CASSQDRLAGEGRDEQFF.

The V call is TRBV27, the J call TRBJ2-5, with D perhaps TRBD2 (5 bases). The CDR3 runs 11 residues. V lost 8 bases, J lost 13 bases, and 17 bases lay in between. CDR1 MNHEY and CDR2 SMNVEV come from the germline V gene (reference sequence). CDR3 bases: TGTGCCAGCGGATTAAGCGGTGAACGGTACTTC. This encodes CASGLSGERYF.

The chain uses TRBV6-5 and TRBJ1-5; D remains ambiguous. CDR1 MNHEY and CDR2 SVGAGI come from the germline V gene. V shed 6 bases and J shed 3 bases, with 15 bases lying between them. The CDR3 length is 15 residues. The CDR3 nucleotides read TGTGCCAGCAGCCCCACCGGGATTGACAATCAGCCCCAGCATTTT. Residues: CASSPTGIDNQPQHF.

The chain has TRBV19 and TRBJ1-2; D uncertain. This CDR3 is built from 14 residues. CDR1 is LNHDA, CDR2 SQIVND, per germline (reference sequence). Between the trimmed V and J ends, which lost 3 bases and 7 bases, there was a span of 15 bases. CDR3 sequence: CASSIWARESGYTF. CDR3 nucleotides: TGTGCCAGTAGTATTTGGGCGAGGGAGAGTGGCTACACCTTC.

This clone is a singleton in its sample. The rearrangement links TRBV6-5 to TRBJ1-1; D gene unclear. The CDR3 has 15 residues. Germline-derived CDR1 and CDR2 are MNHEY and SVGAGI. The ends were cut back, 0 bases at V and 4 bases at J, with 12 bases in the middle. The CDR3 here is CASSYSSPPGTEAFF. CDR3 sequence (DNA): TGTGCCAGCAGTTACTCGAGCCCCCCGGGCACTGAAGCTTTCTTT.

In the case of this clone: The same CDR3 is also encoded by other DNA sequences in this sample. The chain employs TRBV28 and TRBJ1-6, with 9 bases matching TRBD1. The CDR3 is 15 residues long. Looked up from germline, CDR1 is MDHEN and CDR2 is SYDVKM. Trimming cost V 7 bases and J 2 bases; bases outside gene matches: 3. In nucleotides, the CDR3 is TGTGCCAGCATTTGGACAGGGGCCTATAATTCACCCCTCCACTTT. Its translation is CASIWTGAYNSPLHF.

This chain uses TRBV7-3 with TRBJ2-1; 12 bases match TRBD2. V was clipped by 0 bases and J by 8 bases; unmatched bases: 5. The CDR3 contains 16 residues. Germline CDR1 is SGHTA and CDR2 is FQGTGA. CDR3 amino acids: CASSLTQLAGGHEQFF. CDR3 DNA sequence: TGTGCCAGCAGCTTAACCCAACTAGCGGGAGGCCATGAGCAGTTCTTC.

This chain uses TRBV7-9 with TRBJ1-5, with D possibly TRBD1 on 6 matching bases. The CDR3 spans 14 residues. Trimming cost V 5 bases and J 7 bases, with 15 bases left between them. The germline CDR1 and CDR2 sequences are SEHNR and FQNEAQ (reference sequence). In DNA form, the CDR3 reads TGTGCCAGCAGCAACCGGGACACTAAACAGCCCCAGCATTTT. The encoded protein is CASSNRDTKQPQHF.

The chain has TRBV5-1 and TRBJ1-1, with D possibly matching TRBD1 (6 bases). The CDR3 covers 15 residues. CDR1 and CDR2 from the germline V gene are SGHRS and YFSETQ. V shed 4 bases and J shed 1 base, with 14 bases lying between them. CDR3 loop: CASSLDGGGNTEAFF. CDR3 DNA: TGCGCCAGCAGCCTGGATGGGGGCGGGAACACTGAAGCTTTCTTT.

CDR3 sequence reads: CASSVGTGGTGELFF. The CDR3 DNA is TGTGCCAGCAGTGTCGGGACAGGGGGCACCGGGGAGCTGTTTTTT. The rearrangement links TRBV6-1 to TRBJ2-2; 11 positions match TRBD1. With V trimmed by 4 bases and J by 4 bases, 2 bases remained unmatched. The CDR3 has 15 amino acids. Germline V gene data show CDR1 as MNHNS and CDR2 as SASEGT.